This TCR beta chain was observed in a study of blood T cell repertoires in COVID-19. Profiling relied on immunoSEQ multiplex PCR, and the TCRdb table lists in-frame clones only, not all of them. The sample consists of about 250,000 clones, over 65% of them appearing once. The CDR3 runs to 14 residues. CDR1 MNHEY and CDR2 SMNVEV come from the germline V gene (reference sequence). V was clipped by 0 bases and J by 7 bases, with 10 bases between them. The source is a woman of 80 years or more with acute or convalescent COVID-19. The specimen was peripheral blood. The chain employs TRBV27 and TRBJ2-1; D perhaps matches TRBD1 (5 bases). The CDR3 nucleotides are TGTGCCAGCAGTTTATCCAGGGCAGGAAATGAGCAGTTCTTC. Protein product: CASSLSRAGNEQFF.